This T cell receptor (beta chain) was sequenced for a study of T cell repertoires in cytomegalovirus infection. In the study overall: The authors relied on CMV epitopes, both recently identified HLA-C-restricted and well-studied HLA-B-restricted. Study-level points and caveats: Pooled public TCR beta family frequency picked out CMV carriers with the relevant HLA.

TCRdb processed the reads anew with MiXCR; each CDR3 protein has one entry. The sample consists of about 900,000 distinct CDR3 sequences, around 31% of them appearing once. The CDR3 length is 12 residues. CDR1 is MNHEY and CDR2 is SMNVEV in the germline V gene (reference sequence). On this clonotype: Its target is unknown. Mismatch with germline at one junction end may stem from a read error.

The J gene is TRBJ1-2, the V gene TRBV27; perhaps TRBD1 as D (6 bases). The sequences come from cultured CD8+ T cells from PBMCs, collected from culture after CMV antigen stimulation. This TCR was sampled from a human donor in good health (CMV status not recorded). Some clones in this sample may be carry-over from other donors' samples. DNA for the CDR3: TGTGTCAGCAGTCCGAGGGGGTATGGCTACACCTTC. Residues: CVSSPRGYGYTF.